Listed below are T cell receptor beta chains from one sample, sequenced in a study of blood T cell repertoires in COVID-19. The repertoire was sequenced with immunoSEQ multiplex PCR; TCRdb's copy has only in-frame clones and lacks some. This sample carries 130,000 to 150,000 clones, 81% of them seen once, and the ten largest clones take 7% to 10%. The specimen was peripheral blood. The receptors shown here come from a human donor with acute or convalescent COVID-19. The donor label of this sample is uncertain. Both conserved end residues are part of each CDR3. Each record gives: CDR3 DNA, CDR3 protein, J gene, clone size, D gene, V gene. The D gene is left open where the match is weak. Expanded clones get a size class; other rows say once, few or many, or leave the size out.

TGTGCCAGCAGCGTAGAAACAGGGGGCTTACACAATGAGCAGTTCTTC,CASSVETGGLHNEQFF,TRBJ2-1,few,TRBD1,TRBV9
TGTGCCAGCAGCTTAGGCGAGGGGGCTCTTAACTATGGCTACACCTTC,CASSLGEGALNYGYTF,TRBJ1-2,-,TRBD1,TRBV7-2
TGTGCCACCTCACCTCCAGGGTTTGACTATGGCTACACCTTC,CATSPPGFDYGYTF,TRBJ1-2,few,-,TRBV24-1
TGTGCCAGCAGCTTTACCGGGACTAGCGGCACAGATACGCAGTATTTT,CASSFTGTSGTDTQYF,TRBJ2-3,-,TRBD2,TRBV9
TGTGCCAGTAGTTCACCGTCTAGCTCCTACGAGCAGTACTTC,CASSSPSSSYEQYF,TRBJ2-7,-,-,TRBV19
TGTGCCAGCTCACCAGGGGCACGAGACTATGGCTACACCTTC,CASSPGARDYGYTF,TRBJ1-2,-,-,TRBV18
TGTGCCAGCAGCTCCCCCACGGGGGGGCCCTTCGGGTATGAGCAGTTCTTC,CASSSPTGGPFGYEQFF,TRBJ2-1,-,TRBD2,TRBV7-3
TGTGCCAGCAGCACGCAGGGGACTAATGAAAAACTGTTTTTT,CASSTQGTNEKLFF,TRBJ1-4,-,-,TRBV7-9
TGTGCCAGCAGAACAGGGGGACAGGTCTATGGCTACACCTTC,CASRTGGQVYGYTF,TRBJ1-2,-,TRBD1,TRBV6-5
TGTGCCAGCAGCGTGGAGGGAGTGGGTACTGAAGCTTTCTTT,CASSVEGVGTEAFF,TRBJ1-1,-,-,TRBV9
TGTGCCAGCAGCGCCACAGGGGACTCTGGAAACACCATATATTTT,CASSATGDSGNTIYF,TRBJ1-3,-,TRBD1,TRBV5-4
TGTGCCACCAGTGGCCAGACTAGCGGGGTCGACAATGAGCAGTTCTTC,CATSGQTSGVDNEQFF,TRBJ2-1,-,TRBD2,TRBV24-1
TGTGCCAGCAGTCAATTTAAGGACAGCAATGAGCAGTTCTTC,CASSQFKDSNEQFF,TRBJ2-1,few,-,TRBV2
TGTGCCAGCAGCCCCTACGGACTAGCGGGCACAGATACGCAGTATTTT,CASSPYGLAGTDTQYF,TRBJ2-3,-,TRBD2,TRBV5-5
TGTGCCAGCAGCTTACACCCGGGACAGGCGAACACCGGGGAGCTGTTTTTT,CASSLHPGQANTGELFF,TRBJ2-2,-,TRBD1,TRBV9
TGTGCCAGCAGCACAGGGGTAGGCAACTATGGCTACACCTTC,CASSTGVGNYGYTF,TRBJ1-2,-,TRBD1,TRBV6-5
TGCGCCAGCAGTTTGGGGGGGGCAGAAGAGACCCAGTACTTC,CASSLGGAEETQYF,TRBJ2-5,-,-,TRBV10-1
TGCAGCGTTGGCGGACTCTATGGCTACACCTTC,CSVGGLYGYTF,TRBJ1-2,-,-,TRBV29-1
TGCGCCAGCAGCCAAGAGGGACAGGGACGGGGCGGGGAGCTGTTTTTT,CASSQEGQGRGGELFF,TRBJ2-2,few,TRBD1,TRBV4-1
TGTGCCAGCTTAGGACAGGGCACGACCTACGAGCAGTACTTC,CASLGQGTTYEQYF,TRBJ2-7,-,TRBD1,TRBV28
TGCGCCAGCAGCTTAGACAGGCCGACGGGCTACACCTTC,CASSLDRPTGYTF,TRBJ1-2,-,-,TRBV5-1
TGTGCCAGCCAAGGGGCGACCTACGAGCAGTACTTC,CASQGATYEQYF,TRBJ2-7,once,-,TRBV6-5
TGTGCCAGCAGCGCCGACAGGGGGATTAGTAATTCACCCCTCCACTTT,CASSADRGISNSPLHF,TRBJ1-6,-,TRBD1,TRBV7-8
TGTGCCAGCAGTCCGGACATAAGTAGCAATCAGCCCCAGCATTTT,CASSPDISSNQPQHF,TRBJ1-5,many,-,TRBV6-5
TGTGCCAGCAGCTTTGGGACAGGAGTCGGTGGCTACACCTTC,CASSFGTGVGGYTF,TRBJ1-2,-,TRBD1,TRBV5-6
TGTGCCAGCACCGGGAGGAGTTCCCAGCATTTT,CASTGRSSQHF,TRBJ1-5,-,-,TRBV19
TGTGCCAGCACGTGGGGGCGAGAGACCCAGTACTTC,CASTWGRETQYF,TRBJ2-5,-,-,TRBV12-3/TRBV12-4
TGTGCCACCAGTGAGTCGGACAGCTTGTATGGCTACACCTTC,CATSESDSLYGYTF,TRBJ1-2,once,-,TRBV24-1
TGTGCCAGCTCTCAGACAGTGAACACTGAAGCTTTCTTT,CASSQTVNTEAFF,TRBJ1-1,few,-,TRBV18